This T cell receptor beta chain is drawn from a study of cytomegalovirus exposure and HLA in healthy donors. 60 Vbeta and 13 Jbeta primers were used in PCR. Method: immunoSEQ multiplex PCR; TCRdb's copy keeps in-frame clones and lacks some. The sample holds around 160,000 clones, about 71% seen once. CDR3 length equals 16 residues. The V and J ends lost 5 bases and 1 base respectively, with 17 bases between them. The germline V gene has CDR1 SGHNT and CDR2 YENEEA. This clone has more than one count but fewer than ten. The origin of this receptor is a woman in her thirties or forties in good health and CMV-seropositive. The J gene is TRBJ1-1, the V gene TRBV11-3, with D unresolved. Sequences were obtained from PBMCs. CDR3 in DNA: TGTGCCAGCAGCCCCCAAGTTCTATGGTCGAACACTGAAGCTTTCTTT. Its translation: CASSPQVLWSNTEAFF.